This passage covers 18 T cell receptor beta chains from one sample sequenced in a study of glioma-infiltrating T cells. The iRepertoire nested amplicon-rescue multiplex PCR amplified TCR alpha and beta CDR3s from RNA. TCRdb re-called the multiplex PCR reads with MiXCR, one entry per CDR3 protein. This sample has under 200,000 distinct CDR3 sequences, with approximately 30% found just once. Sequenced sample: glioma tissue, nonneoplastic brain tissue, or PBMCs (not recorded which). These receptors were collected from a human donor with low-grade glioma or glioblastoma, undergoing nonglioma brain surgery, or in good health (not recorded which).

On this clonotype itself: The germline gene is not matched at one end of the junction; a read error may be the cause. The rearrangement links TRBV20-1 to TRBJ2-3, with a tentative D call TRBD2 (5 bases). Germline CDR1 DFQATT, CDR2 SNEGSKA (reference sequence). The CDR3 runs to 12 residues. CDR3 sequence: CSARGPADPPSF. CDR3 DNA: TGCAGTGCTCGCGGGCCCGCAGATCCGCCTTCTTTT.

V gene TRBV5-4 combines with J gene TRBJ2-1; 7 bases are a match to TRBD1. Germline V lookup: CDR1 SGHNT, CDR2 YYREEE (reference sequence). V shed 4 bases, J shed 4 bases, and the junction held 8 bases outside the gene matches. The CDR3 contains 15 residues. For the CDR3, the DNA is TGTGCCAGCAGCGCCCCGGGACAGAAGTACAATGAGCAGTTCTTC. Translating gives CASSAPGQKYNEQFF. Complete variable domain (other parts from reference TRBV5-4 and TRBJ2-1): ETGVTQSPTHLIKTRGQQVTLRCSSQSGHNTVSWYQQALGQGPQFIFQYYREEENGRGNFPPRFSGLQFPNYSSELNVNALELDDSALYLCASSAPGQKYNEQFFGPGTRLTVL.

The DNA for the CDR3 is TGTGCCAGCAGCTTCCGGGGGATCTCCTACGAGCAGTACTTC. It specifies CASSFRGISYEQYF. The chain combines TRBV5-6 with TRBJ2-7, with a possible D match to TRBD2 (6 bases). The CDR3 extends over 14 amino acids. Germline CDR1 reads SGHDT; CDR2 reads YYEEEE. Trimming took 2 bases from V and 0 from J, leaving 9 bases between them.

The chain joins TRBV27 to TRBJ2-7; D gene ambiguous. Germline loops: CDR1 MNHEY, CDR2 SMNVEV (reference sequence). V dropped 6 bases and J dropped 6 bases, with 12 bases sitting between them. The CDR3 totals 12 residues. The CDR3 loop is CASRSPTSEQYF. For the CDR3, the DNA is TGTGCCAGCAGAAGTCCGACAAGCGAGCAGTACTTC.

The rearrangement uses TRBV9 and TRBJ2-2; D gene ambiguous. The germline V gene encodes CDR1 SGDLS and CDR2 YYNGEE. With 0 bases removed from V and 1 base from J, the gap between germline ends came to 10 bases. This CDR3 has 16 amino acids. The CDR3 DNA sequence: TGTGCCAGCAGCGTAGGGCCCGGCCTGAACACCGGGGAGCTGTTTTTT. This codes for CASSVGPGLNTGELFF.

Ten or more counts support this clonotype. The V and J genes are TRBV27 and TRBJ1-2, with TRBD1 matching over 10 bases. The germline V gene encodes CDR1 MNHEY and CDR2 SMNVEV (reference sequence). The V and J ends lost 3 bases and 8 bases, in that order; junction bases with no gene match: 9. The CDR3 consists of 15 residues. The CDR3 nucleotides are TGTGCCAGCAGTTTCAATGGACAGGGGGTAGGAGGCTACACCTTC. This encodes CASSFNGQGVGGYTF.

This clonotype was counted at least ten times. V and J are TRBV20-1 and TRBJ2-7, with 12 bases lining up with TRBD2. This CDR3 spans 15 amino acids. Germline V lookup: CDR1 DFQATT, CDR2 SNEGSKA (reference sequence). V gave up 6 bases and J gave up 5 bases; unmatched junction bases: 11. CDR3 sequence: CSAPDLAGGPHEQYF. The CDR3 bases are TGCAGTGCGCCGGACCTAGCGGGAGGGCCCCACGAGCAGTACTTC.

The table lists this clonotype with many counts. The chain combines TRBV6-1 with TRBJ1-2; 10 positions agree with TRBD1. Germline trimming cut 6 bases from V and 4 bases from J; bases unmatched to any gene: 5. Germline CDR1 MNHNS, CDR2 SASEGT. The CDR3 covers 14 residues. This CDR3 reads CASRRTGGSYGYTF. CDR3 in DNA: TGTGCCAGCAGAAGGACAGGGGGTTCCTATGGCTACACCTTC.

This clonotype has a count of ten or more. CDR3 protein: CSARELYEQYF. CDR3 coding DNA: TGCAGTGCTAGAGAGCTTTACGAGCAGTACTTC. The chain uses TRBV20-1 and TRBJ2-7; D is unclear. This CDR3 contains 11 residues. Germline CDR1 reads DFQATT; CDR2 reads SNEGSKA (reference sequence). The ends were cut back, 0 bases at V and 4 bases at J, with 4 bases in the middle.

This clonotype came up many times. This chain uses TRBV28 with TRBJ2-7; the D call may be TRBD1 or TRBD2 (6 bases each). This CDR3 comprises 16 residues. Germline V lookup: CDR1 MDHEN, CDR2 SYDVKM. V gave up 6 bases and J gave up 2 bases, with 20 bases separating them. This chain's CDR3 is CASSSPGASATYEQYF. The CDR3 DNA reads TGTGCCAGCAGCTCTCCAGGGGCTAGCGCGACCTACGAGCAGTACTTC.

Many counts were recorded for this clonotype. This chain joins TRBV27 and TRBJ2-1; 13 bases line up with TRBD2. This CDR3 has 15 amino acids. Germline lookup yields CDR1 MNHEY and CDR2 SMNVEV (reference sequence). V shed 6 bases and J 6 bases; nucleotides not matched to a gene: 5. Here the CDR3 DNA reads TGTGCCAGCAGCCGAGGACTAGCGGGAGTCAATGAGCAGTTCTTC. Its translation is CASSRGLAGVNEQFF.

This clonotype was recorded at least ten times. The chain combines TRBV6-1 with TRBJ2-5, with D perhaps TRBD1 or TRBD2 (7 bases each). The V and J ends lost 6 bases and 4 bases respectively, with 33 bases between them. The CDR3 runs to 20 residues. CDR1 and CDR2 (germline): MNHNS, SASEGT. As DNA, the CDR3 is TGTGCCAGCAGCTATTACAACCCACAAAGGGTGGCGGGGGACAGAGAGACCCAGTACTTC. Translation gives CASSYYNPQRVAGDRETQYF.

The CDR3: CASRIDRADQPQHF. The CDR3, as DNA: TGTGCCAGCCGTATCGACAGGGCAGATCAGCCCCAGCATTTT. The gene calls are TRBV27 and TRBJ1-5; 7 positions agree with TRBD1. This CDR3 has 14 amino acids. CDR1 is MNHEY, CDR2 SMNVEV, per germline (reference sequence). Trimming at V came to 8 bases and at J to 5 bases, leaving 9 bases not matched to a gene.

As concerns this clonotype: A read error may explain this, as a much larger clone is one base away. V usage is TRBV7-2 and J usage is TRBJ2-1, with 9 bases identical to TRBD2. CDR1 is SGHTA, CDR2 FQGNSA, per germline. This CDR3 has 15 amino acids. The CDR3: CASSFSGGNYNDQFF. In DNA, the CDR3 is TGTGCCAGCAGCTTTAGCGGGGGCAACTACAATGACCAGTTCTTC.

This clonotype was seen at least ten times. V gene TRBV25-1 combines with J gene TRBJ2-3; D uncertain. This CDR3 spans 12 amino acids. The V gene's germline CDR1 is MGHDK and CDR2 SYGVNS. V was clipped by 8 bases and J by 0 bases, with 6 bases between them. The CDR3 is CASGKSTDTQYF. As DNA, the CDR3 is TGTGCCAGCGGGAAAAGCACAGATACGCAGTATTTT.

To note about this clonotype: A much more abundant neighbour one base away suggests this may be a read error. The chain employs TRBV20-1 and TRBJ2-7; a possible D gene is TRBD2 (6 bases). CDR1 is DFQATT and CDR2 is SNEGSKA in the germline V gene (reference sequence). The CDR3 extends over 18 amino acids. The V end was cut by 5 bases, the J end by 0 bases, with 26 bases between. CDR3: CSARRLHREEGYSYEQYF. The CDR3, as DNA: TGCAGTGCTCGGAGACTACACCGAGAGGAGGGTTACTCCTACGAGCAGTACTTC.

On this clonotype: A clone one base away is much larger, so this may be a read error. J is TRBJ2-7 and V is TRBV7-2, with TRBD1 matching 10 bases. Germline V CDR1 and CDR2: SGHTA, FQGNSA. The length of the CDR3 is 16 residues. The CDR3 region has the DNA TGTGCCAGCAGCCCCCACCTCGGACAGGGGGACTACCAGCAGTACTTC. It specifies CASSPHLGQGDYQQYF.

This clonotype was detected many times. The rearrangement uses TRBV28 and TRBJ1-1; D is unclear. The CDR3 consists of 13 residues. Trimming took off 8 bases at V and 5 bases at J, with 15 bases between the two ends. Germline lookup yields CDR1 MDHEN and CDR2 SYDVKM. Here the CDR3 DNA reads TGTGCCAGCTTGGTTGCGGGTTGGACTGAAGCTTTCTTT. This translates into CASLVAGWTEAFF.